The 27 T cell receptor beta chains below were found in one sample sequenced in a study of Ad26.COV2.S vaccination and SARS-CoV-2 variants. Treatment in this sample: about 20 received Ad26.COV2.S at low or high dose, single or two shots; about five received placebo; per-sample allocation not given. Sampling happened 63 days after the first vaccine or placebo injection. Produced via immunoSEQ multiplex PCR; TCRdb's table is partial and in-frame only. Here the sample spans about 440,000 clones, approximately 88% being singletons. The material was peripheral blood, obtained in a trial of Ad26.COV2.S vaccine versus placebo. The source of these receptors is a person aged 18-65 years who received the Ad26.COV2.S COVID-19 vaccine or a placebo.

V is TRBV5-4 and J is TRBJ2-3; 8 nucleotides match TRBD2. The CDR3 has 15 amino acids. With V trimmed by 4 bases and J by 4 bases, 8 bases remained unmatched. Looked up from germline, CDR1 is SGHNT and CDR2 is YYREEE (reference sequence). The CDR3, as DNA: TGTGCCAGCAGCCCTATGACAGCGGGAGCAGATACGCAGTATTTT. Its protein product is CASSPMTAGADTQYF.

Remarks on this clone: The same CDR3 is also encoded by other DNA sequences in this sample. This chain links TRBV12-3 or TRBV12-4 with TRBJ1-2, with D possibly being TRBD1 (5 bases). The CDR3 length is 13 residues. Deletions cut 3 bases from V and 1 base from J, with 6 bases between. Here the CDR3 reads CASSLGGNYGYTF. The CDR3 region has the DNA TGTGCCAGCAGTTTGGGGGGTAACTATGGCTACACCTTC.

This clone was seen a few times. This rearrangement joins TRBV7-9 to TRBJ2-5; a possible D gene is TRBD2 (6 bases). This CDR3 contains 14 residues. CDR1 and CDR2 (germline): SEHNR, FQNEAQ (reference sequence). Trimming cost V 5 bases and J 1 base, with 11 bases left between them. The CDR3: CASSLRLVQETQYF. The CDR3, as DNA: TGTGCCAGCAGCCTAAGACTAGTCCAAGAGACCCAGTACTTC.

The CDR3: CASSPRTSGRTDTQYF. In nucleotides, the CDR3 is TGTGCCAGCTCACCAAGGACTAGCGGGAGGACAGATACGCAGTATTTT. The J gene is TRBJ2-3, the V gene TRBV18; 14 bases line up with TRBD2. The germline gives CDR1 KGHSH, CDR2 LQKENI. Unmatched junction bases numbered 1, after V lost 2 bases and J lost 3 bases. The CDR3 has 16 amino acids.

This clone appeared once. The chain couples TRBV28 to TRBJ2-7; D is unclear. V was shortened by 4 bases and J by 3 bases, with 10 bases between the two germline ends. This CDR3 has 13 residues. Looked up from germline, CDR1 is MDHEN and CDR2 is SYDVKM. CDR3 in amino acids: CASSSSVYYEQYF. The CDR3 coding sequence is TGTGCCAGCAGTTCTTCCGTTTACTACGAGCAGTACTTC.

The chain joins TRBV5-6 to TRBJ2-5; D may be TRBD2 (5 bases). CDR3 size: 14 residues. Trimming left V 3 bases short and J 3 bases short, with 12 bases between. Germline CDR1 SGHDT, CDR2 YYEEEE. The CDR3 sequence: CASSSSGVEETQYF. Written as DNA, the CDR3 is TGTGCCAGCAGCTCCTCCGGGGTGGAAGAGACCCAGTACTTC.

This chain connects TRBV7-7 to TRBJ2-3; no definite D call. V lost 1 base and J lost 4, with 6 bases in between. The germline V gene has CDR1 SSHAT and CDR2 FNYEAQ (reference sequence). This CDR3 is built from 13 residues. The CDR3 DNA reads as TGTGCCAGCAGCTTAGACCCGGCAGATACGCAGTATTTT. This sequence encodes CASSLDPADTQYF.

This clone was seen only once. J is TRBJ2-7 and V is TRBV20-1, with D possibly matching TRBD1 (5 bases). This CDR3 spans 14 amino acids. Germline CDR1 reads DFQATT; CDR2 reads SNEGSKA (reference sequence). V dropped 3 bases and J dropped 2 bases, with 14 bases sitting between them. CDR3 coding DNA: TGCAGTGCTAGTGGACACGGAACAACCTACGAGCAGTACTTC. Translation gives CSASGHGTTYEQYF.

The genes are TRBV28 and TRBJ1-1, with D tentatively TRBD1 (5 bases). V lost 5 bases, J lost 1 base, and 11 bases lay in between. CDR1 and CDR2 (germline): MDHEN, SYDVKM. This CDR3 has 14 residues. In DNA form, the CDR3 reads TGTGCCAGCAGTCCCCTTGGACAGAACACTGAAGCTTTCTTT. Its translation: CASSPLGQNTEAFF.

The rearrangement links TRBV28 to TRBJ1-1; D remains ambiguous. The CDR3 sequence is 15 residues long. CDR1 is MDHEN and CDR2 is SYDVKM in the germline V gene. V lost 3 bases and J lost 1, with 12 bases in between. The CDR3 DNA follows: TGTGCCAGCAGTTTTGCGGGGATGGGGAACACTGAAGCTTTCTTT. Protein sequence: CASSFAGMGNTEAFF.

The chain links TRBV5-1 to TRBJ1-1, with TRBD1 as a possible D gene (6 bases). CDR3 length: 14 amino acids. The ends were cut back, 1 base at V and 11 bases at J, with 18 bases in the middle. CDR1 and CDR2 (germline): SGHRS, YFSETQ. The CDR3 here is CASSLSGEGGYAFF. CDR3 nucleotide sequence: TGCGCCAGCAGCTTGTCAGGGGAGGGCGGCTATGCTTTCTTT.

V is TRBV6-5 and J is TRBJ1-2; a possible D gene is TRBD1 (6 bases). Between the trimmed V and J ends, which lost 2 bases and 6 bases, there was a span of 10 bases. This CDR3 has 13 residues. Germline V gene lookup returns CDR1 MNHEY and CDR2 SVGAGI. The CDR3, as DNA: TGTGCCAGCAGTTACGTGGGGGCCGATGGCTACACCTTC. It is translated as CASSYVGADGYTF.

The CDR3 DNA follows: TGTGCCAGCAGTGACCTTCCCAGGGGTGAGCAGTTCTTC. This gives the protein CASSDLPRGEQFF. The chain joins TRBV6-1 to TRBJ2-1; tentative D call: TRBD1 (6 bases). Germline V CDR1 and CDR2: MNHNS, SASEGT. V was shortened by 3 bases and J by 9 bases, with 12 bases between the two germline ends. The CDR3 has 13 residues.

The chain combines TRBV5-6 with TRBJ1-2, with D unresolved. Trimming removed 4 bases from V and 0 bases from J, with 7 bases in between. CDR1 SGHDT and CDR2 YYEEEE come from the germline V gene. There are 13 residues in the CDR3. CDR3 nucleotide sequence: TGTGCCAGCAGCGGACCGGCTAACTATGGCTACACCTTC. Translation: CASSGPANYGYTF.

The chain couples TRBV10-3 to TRBJ2-1, with unresolved D. The CDR3 runs 11 residues. Trimming stripped 6 bases from V and 6 bases from J, with 6 bases between. Germline V gene sequence: CDR1 ENHRY, CDR2 SYGVKD. CDR3: CAIRELNEQFF. Written as DNA, the CDR3 is TGTGCCATCAGGGAGCTCAATGAGCAGTTCTTC.

This chain links TRBV27 with TRBJ2-2, with D possibly matching TRBD2 (6 bases). This CDR3 has 16 residues. V was cut by 6 bases and J by 6 bases, with 20 bases left in between. Germline V gives CDR1 MNHEY, CDR2 SMNVEV (reference sequence). The CDR3 sequence is CASSNSGGVVAGELFF. Here the CDR3 DNA reads TGTGCCAGCAGCAACTCGGGCGGGGTCGTGGCCGGGGAGCTGTTTTTT.

The chain combines TRBV12-3 or TRBV12-4 with TRBJ1-2, with 8 nucleotides matching TRBD1. The CDR3 is made up of 13 amino acids. Trimming removed 5 bases from V and 8 bases from J; junction bases left unmatched: 7. The CDR3 DNA reads TGTGCCAGCAGTCCGGACAGGGCGAACGGCTACACCTTC. Its translation: CASSPDRANGYTF.

This chain links TRBV4-2 with TRBJ2-7, with D hard to call. V lost 1 base to trimming and J lost 4 bases, with 11 bases between them. Germline V gene lookup returns CDR1 LGHNA and CDR2 YNFKEQ. The CDR3 extends over 14 amino acids. The CDR3 loop reads CASSQVSTIYEQYF. Here the CDR3 DNA reads TGTGCCAGCAGCCAAGTTAGTACCATTTACGAGCAGTACTTC.

The J gene is TRBJ1-6, the V gene TRBV28, with 9 bases aligning to TRBD1. V was clipped by 4 bases and J by 7 bases; unmatched bases: 8. The CDR3 extends over 16 amino acids. Germline-derived CDR1 and CDR2 are MDHEN and SYDVKM. As DNA, the CDR3 is TGTGCCAGCAGTTATCGGGACAGGGTAAACAATTCACCCCTCCACTTT. Amino acids: CASSYRDRVNNSPLHF.

CDR3 loop: CASSTTGGRDTQYF. The CDR3 DNA reads as TGTGCCAGCAGTACCACAGGGGGTAGGGATACGCAGTATTTT. This rearrangement joins TRBV28 to TRBJ2-3, with TRBD1 identical over 8 bases. There are 14 residues in the CDR3. Germline V gene sequence: CDR1 MDHEN, CDR2 SYDVKM. J lost 6 bases, V lost 5 bases, and 7 bases had no gene match.

The J gene is TRBJ2-2, the V gene TRBV19; D might be TRBD1 (5 bases). Germline values: CDR1 LNHDA, CDR2 SQIVND (reference sequence). The V end lost 2 bases, the J end lost 4 bases, and 8 bases lay between the germline ends. The CDR3 contains 14 residues. This CDR3 reads CASSIRGPTGELFF. CDR3 DNA sequence: TGTGCCAGTAGTATAAGGGGTCCCACCGGGGAGCTGTTTTTT. Using reference TRBV19 and TRBJ2-2 for the parts outside the CDR3, the full variable domain is DGGITQSPKYLFRKEGQNVTLSCEQNLNHDAMYWYRQDPGQGLRLIYYSQIVNDFQKGDIAEGYSVSREKKESFPLTVTSAQKNPTAFYLCASSIRGPTGELFFGEGSRLTVL.

Note on this clone: Other DNA sequences from this sample encode an identical CDR3 as well. This chain joins TRBV5-1 and TRBJ1-5; D may be TRBD1 (5 bases). The CDR3 runs to 15 residues. Trimming removed 0 bases from V and 0 bases from J, with 7 bases in between. CDR1 SGHRS and CDR2 YFSETQ come from the germline V gene. The CDR3 DNA reads TGCGCCAGCAGCTTGGGAGGGACTAGCAATCAGCCCCAGCATTTT. As protein: CASSLGGTSNQPQHF.

The table lists this clone with a count of one. The V gene is TRBV21-1, the J gene TRBJ1-3. TRBV21-1 represents a pseudogene. CDR3 length equals 12 residues. Here the CDR3 reads CASSKDRNTIYF. In nucleotides, the CDR3 is TGTGCCAGCAGCAAAGATCGAAACACCATATATTTT.

This clone has a handful of counts. The chain carries TRBV30 and TRBJ1-1, with D unresolved. V gave up 8 bases and J gave up 5 bases, with 15 bases separating them. CDR3 length: 12 amino acids. Germline V CDR1 and CDR2: GTSNPN, SVGIG (reference sequence). The DNA of the CDR3 is TGTGCCGGGAAACGCGGGCCAACTGAAGCTTTCTTT. It codes for CAGKRGPTEAFF.

The CDR3 reads CASSQDTTGPGVNTEAFF. The DNA of the CDR3 is TGTGCCAGCAGCCAAGATACTACCGGGCCAGGGGTTAACACTGAAGCTTTCTTT. The chain joins TRBV3-1 (or the pseudogene TRBV3-2) to TRBJ1-1; TRBD1 is a possible D gene (6 bases). CDR1 and CDR2 (germline): LGHDT, YNNKEL (reference sequence). CDR3 length: 18 residues. Between the trimmed V and J ends, which lost 0 bases and 2 bases, there was a span of 19 bases.

The genes are TRBV5-4 and TRBJ2-2, with TRBD1 as a possible D gene (5 bases). Germline V CDR1 and CDR2: SGHNT, YYREEE (reference sequence). This CDR3 is 15 amino acids long. V dropped 1 base and J dropped 4 bases, with 11 bases sitting between them. The CDR3 DNA reads as TGTGCCAGCAGCTTGCCAGGGCCTATCACCGGGGAGCTGTTTTTT. This translates into CASSLPGPITGELFF.

V usage is TRBV25-1 and J usage is TRBJ2-2; 9 bases align to TRBD1. After removal of 7 bases from V and 4 bases from J, the junction contained 7 bases not matched to a gene. Per germline, CDR1 MGHDK and CDR2 SYGVNS. The CDR3 is made up of 15 amino acids. This CDR3 reads CASKLGQGSTGELFF. CDR3 DNA: TGTGCCAGCAAGTTGGGACAGGGTTCCACCGGGGAGCTGTTTTTT.